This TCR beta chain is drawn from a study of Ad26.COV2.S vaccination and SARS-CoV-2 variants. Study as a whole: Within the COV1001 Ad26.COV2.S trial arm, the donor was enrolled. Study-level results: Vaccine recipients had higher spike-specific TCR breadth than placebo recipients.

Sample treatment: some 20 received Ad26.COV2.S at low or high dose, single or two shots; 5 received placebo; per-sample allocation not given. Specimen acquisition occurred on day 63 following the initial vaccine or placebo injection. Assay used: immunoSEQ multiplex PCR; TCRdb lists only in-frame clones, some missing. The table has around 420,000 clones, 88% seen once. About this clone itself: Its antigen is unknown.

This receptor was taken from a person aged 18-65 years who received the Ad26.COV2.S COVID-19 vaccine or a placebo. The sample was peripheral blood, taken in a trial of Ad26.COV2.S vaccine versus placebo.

The CDR3 spells CASSLFAGVVADTQYF. Written as DNA, the CDR3 is TGTGCCAGCAGTTTATTCGCAGGAGTTGTCGCAGATACGCAGTATTTT. V gene TRBV27 combines with J gene TRBJ2-3; no definite D call. This CDR3 is built from 16 residues. Germline V gene sequence: CDR1 MNHEY, CDR2 SMNVEV (reference sequence). V gave up 1 base and J gave up 4 bases, with 15 bases separating them.